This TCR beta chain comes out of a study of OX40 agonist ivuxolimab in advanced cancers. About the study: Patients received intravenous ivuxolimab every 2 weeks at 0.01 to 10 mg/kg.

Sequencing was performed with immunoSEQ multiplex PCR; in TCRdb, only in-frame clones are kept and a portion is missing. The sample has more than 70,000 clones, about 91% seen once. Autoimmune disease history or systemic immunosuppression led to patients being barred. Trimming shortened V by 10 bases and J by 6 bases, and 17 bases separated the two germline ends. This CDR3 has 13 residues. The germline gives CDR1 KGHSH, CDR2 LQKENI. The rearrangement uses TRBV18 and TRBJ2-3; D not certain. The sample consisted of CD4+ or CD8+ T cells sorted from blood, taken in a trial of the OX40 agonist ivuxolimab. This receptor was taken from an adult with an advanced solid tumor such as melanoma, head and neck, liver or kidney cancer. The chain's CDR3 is CATSDGPGDTQYF. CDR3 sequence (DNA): TGTGCCACCTCGGACGGTCCCGGCGATACGCAGTATTTT.